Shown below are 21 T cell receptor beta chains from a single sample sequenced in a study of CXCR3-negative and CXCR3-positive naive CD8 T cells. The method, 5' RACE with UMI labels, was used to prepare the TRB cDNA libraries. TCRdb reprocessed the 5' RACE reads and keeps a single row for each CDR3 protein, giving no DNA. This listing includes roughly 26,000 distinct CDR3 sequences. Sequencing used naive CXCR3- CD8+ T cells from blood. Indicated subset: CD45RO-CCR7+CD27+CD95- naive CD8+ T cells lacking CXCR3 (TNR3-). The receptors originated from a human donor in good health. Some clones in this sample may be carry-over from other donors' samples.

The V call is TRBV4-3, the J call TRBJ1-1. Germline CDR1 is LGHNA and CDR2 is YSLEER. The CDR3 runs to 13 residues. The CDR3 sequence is CASSQGGNTEAFF.

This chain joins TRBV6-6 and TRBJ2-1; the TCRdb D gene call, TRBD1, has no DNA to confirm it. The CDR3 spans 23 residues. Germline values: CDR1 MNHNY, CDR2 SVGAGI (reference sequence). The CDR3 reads CASSYYRPGQLSSGGYSYNEQFF.

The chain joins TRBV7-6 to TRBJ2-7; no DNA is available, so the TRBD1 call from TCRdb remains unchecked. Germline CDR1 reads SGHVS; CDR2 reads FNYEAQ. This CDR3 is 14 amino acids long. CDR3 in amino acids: CASMGRTDSYEQYF.

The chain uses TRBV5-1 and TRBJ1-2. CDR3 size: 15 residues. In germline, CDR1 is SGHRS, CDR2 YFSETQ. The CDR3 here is CASSLAVGKVHGYTF. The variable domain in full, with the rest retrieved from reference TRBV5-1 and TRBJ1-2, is KAGVTQTPRYLIKTRGQQVTLSCSPISGHRSVSWYQQTPGQGLQFLFEYFSETQRNKGNFPGRFSGRQFSNSRSEMNVSTLELGDSALYLCASSLAVGKVHGYTFGSGTRLTVV.

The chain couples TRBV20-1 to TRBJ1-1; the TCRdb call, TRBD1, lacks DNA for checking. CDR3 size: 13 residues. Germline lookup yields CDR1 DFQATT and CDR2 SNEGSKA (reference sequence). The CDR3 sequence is CSAGDRDYTEAFF.

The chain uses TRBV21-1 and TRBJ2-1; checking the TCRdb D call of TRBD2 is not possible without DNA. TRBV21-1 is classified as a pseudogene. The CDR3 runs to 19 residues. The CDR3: CASSKASSGRERSYNEQFF.

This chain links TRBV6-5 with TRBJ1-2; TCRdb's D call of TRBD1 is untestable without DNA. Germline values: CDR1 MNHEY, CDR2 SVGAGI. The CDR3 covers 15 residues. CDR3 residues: CASSHRGVLYYGYTF.

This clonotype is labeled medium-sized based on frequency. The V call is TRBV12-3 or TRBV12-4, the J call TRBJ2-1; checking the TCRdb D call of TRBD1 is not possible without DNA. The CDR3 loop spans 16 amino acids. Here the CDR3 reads CASRLPGDRPGSEQFF.

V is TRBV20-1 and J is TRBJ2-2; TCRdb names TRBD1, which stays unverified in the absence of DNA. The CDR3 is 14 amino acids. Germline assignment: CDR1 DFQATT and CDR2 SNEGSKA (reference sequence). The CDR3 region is CSARGGGDTGELFF.

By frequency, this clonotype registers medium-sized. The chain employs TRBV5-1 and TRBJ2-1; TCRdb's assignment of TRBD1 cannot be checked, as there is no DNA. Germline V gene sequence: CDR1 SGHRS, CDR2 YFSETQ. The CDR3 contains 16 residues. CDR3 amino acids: CASSGTAIASSNEQFF.

The CDR3 loop is CASSEAARDTQYF. This rearrangement joins TRBV2 to TRBJ2-3. The CDR3 totals 13 residues. Germline-derived CDR1 and CDR2 are SNHLY and FYNNEI. The whole variable domain, filled in from reference TRBV2 and TRBJ2-3, reads EPEVTQTPSHQVTQMGQEVILRCVPISNHLYFYWYRQILGQKVEFLVSFYNNEISEKSEIFDDQFSVERPDGSNFTLKIRSTKLEDSAMYFCASSEAARDTQYFGPGTRLTVL.

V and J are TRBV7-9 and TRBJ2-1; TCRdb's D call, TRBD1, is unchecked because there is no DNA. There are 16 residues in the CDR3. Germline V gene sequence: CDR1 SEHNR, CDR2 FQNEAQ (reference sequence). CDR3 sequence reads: CASSSSVGADNNEQFF. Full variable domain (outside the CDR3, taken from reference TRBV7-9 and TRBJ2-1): DTGVSQNPRHKITKRGQNVTFRCDPISEHNRLYWYRQTLGQGPEFLTYFQNEAQLEKSRLLSDRFSAERPKGSFSTLEIQRTEQGDSAMYLCASSSSVGADNNEQFFGPGTRLTVL.

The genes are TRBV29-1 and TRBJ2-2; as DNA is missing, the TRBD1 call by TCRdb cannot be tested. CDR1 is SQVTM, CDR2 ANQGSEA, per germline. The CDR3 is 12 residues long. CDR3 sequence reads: CSALQGTGELFF.

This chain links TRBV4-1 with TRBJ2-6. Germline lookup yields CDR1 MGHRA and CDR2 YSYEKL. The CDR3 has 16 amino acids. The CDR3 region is CASSQTQGSGANVLTF.

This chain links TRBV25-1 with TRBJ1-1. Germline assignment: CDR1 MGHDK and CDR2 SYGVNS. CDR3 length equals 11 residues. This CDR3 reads CASTQYTEAFF.

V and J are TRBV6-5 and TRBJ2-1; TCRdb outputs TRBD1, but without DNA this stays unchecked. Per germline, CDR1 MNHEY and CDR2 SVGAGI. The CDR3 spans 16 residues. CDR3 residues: CASSYFHRAGYNEQFF.

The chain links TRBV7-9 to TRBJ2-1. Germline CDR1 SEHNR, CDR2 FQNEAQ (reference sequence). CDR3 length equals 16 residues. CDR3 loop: CASSSVLTPSYNEQFF.

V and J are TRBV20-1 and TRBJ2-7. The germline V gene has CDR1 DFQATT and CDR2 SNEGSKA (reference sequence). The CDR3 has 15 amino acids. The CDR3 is CSARGYRLTNYEQYF.

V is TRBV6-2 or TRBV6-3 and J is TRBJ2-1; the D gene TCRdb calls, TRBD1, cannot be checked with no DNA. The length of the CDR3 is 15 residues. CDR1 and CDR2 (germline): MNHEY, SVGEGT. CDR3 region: CASSYSGGSYNEQFF.

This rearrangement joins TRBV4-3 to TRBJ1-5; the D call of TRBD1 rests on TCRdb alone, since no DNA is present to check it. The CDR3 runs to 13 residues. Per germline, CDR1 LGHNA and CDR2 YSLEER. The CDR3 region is CASTGTSKQPQHF.

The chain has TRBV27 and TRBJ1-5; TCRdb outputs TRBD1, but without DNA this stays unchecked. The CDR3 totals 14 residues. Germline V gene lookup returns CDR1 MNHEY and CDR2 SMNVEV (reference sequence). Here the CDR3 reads CASSFGQGDQPQHF.